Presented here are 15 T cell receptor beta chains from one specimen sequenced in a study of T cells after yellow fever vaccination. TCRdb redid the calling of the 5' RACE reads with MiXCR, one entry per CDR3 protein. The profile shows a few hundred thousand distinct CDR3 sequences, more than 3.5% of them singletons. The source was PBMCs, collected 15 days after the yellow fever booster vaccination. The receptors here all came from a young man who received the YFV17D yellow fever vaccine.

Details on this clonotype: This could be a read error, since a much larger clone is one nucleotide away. The CDR3 region has the DNA TGTGACAGCGGGGGGTCGTCGGGGGGGTACGAGCAGTACGTC. Translating it yields CDSGGSSGGYEQYV. The V gene is TRBV6-1, the J gene TRBJ2-7, with 9 bases identical to TRBD2. CDR3 size: 14 residues. Germline V gene sequence: CDR1 MNHNS, CDR2 SASEGT.

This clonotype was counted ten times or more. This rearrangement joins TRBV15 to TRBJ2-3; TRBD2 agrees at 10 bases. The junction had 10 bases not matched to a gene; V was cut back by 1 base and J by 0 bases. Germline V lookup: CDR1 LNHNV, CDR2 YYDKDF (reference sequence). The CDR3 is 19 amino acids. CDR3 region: CATSRGQAGGLRSTDTQYF. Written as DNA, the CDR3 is TGTGCCACCAGCAGAGGCCAAGCGGGGGGGCTTCGCAGCACAGATACGCAGTATTTT.

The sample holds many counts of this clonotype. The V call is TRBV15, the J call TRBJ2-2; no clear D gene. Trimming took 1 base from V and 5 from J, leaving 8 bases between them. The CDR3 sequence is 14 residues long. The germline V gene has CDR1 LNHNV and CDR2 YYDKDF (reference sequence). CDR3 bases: TGTGCCACCAGCAGAGGCGTTGGGACCGGGGAGCTGTTTTTT. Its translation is CATSRGVGTGELFF.

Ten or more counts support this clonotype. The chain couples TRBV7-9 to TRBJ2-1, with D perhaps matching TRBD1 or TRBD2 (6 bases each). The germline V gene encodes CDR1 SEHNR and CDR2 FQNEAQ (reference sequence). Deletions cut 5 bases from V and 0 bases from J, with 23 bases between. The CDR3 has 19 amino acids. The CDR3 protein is CASSPRDGTGASSYNEQFF. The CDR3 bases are TGTGCCAGCAGCCCACGCGACGGTACGGGGGCCAGCTCCTACAATGAGCAGTTCTTC.

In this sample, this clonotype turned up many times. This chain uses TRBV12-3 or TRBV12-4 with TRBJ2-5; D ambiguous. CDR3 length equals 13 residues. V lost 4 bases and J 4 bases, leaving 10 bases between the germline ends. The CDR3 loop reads CASSSSTPETQYF. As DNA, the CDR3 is TGTGCCAGCAGTTCCTCGACCCCAGAGACCCAGTACTTC.

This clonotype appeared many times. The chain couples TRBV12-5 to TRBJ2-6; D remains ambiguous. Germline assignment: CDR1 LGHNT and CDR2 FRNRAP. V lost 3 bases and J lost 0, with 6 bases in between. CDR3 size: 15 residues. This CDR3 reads CASGFIISGANVLTF. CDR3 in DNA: TGTGCTAGTGGTTTTATAATCTCTGGGGCCAACGTCCTGACTTTC.

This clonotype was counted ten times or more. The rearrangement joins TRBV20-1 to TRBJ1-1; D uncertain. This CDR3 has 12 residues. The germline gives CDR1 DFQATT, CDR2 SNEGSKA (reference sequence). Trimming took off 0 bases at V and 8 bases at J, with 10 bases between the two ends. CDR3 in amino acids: CSARDRHYEAFF. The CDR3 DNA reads TGCAGTGCTAGAGACCGACACTACGAAGCTTTCTTT.

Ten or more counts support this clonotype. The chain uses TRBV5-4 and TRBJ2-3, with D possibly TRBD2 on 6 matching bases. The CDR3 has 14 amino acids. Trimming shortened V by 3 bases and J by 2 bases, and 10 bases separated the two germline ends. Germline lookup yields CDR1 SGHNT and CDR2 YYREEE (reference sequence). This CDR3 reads CASSSGGNTDTQYF. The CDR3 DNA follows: TGTGCCAGCAGCTCCGGCGGGAACACAGATACGCAGTATTTT.

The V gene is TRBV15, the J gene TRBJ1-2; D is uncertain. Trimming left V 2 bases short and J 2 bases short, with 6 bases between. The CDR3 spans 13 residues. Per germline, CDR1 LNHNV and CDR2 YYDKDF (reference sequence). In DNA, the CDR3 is TGTGCCACCAGCAGACCAGAGAACTATGGCTACACCTTC. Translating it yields CATSRPENYGYTF.

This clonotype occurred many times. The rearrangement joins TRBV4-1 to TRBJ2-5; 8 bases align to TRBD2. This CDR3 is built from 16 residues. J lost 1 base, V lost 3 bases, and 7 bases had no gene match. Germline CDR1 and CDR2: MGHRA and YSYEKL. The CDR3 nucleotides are TGCGCCAGCAGCCATATCCGCGGGGGGCGCCAAGAGACCCAGTACTTC. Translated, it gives CASSHIRGGRQETQYF.

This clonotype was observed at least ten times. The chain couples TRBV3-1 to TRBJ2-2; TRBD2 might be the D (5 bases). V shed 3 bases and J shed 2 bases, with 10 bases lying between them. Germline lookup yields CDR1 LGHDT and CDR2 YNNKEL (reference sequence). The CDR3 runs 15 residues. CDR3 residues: CASSHEGVNTGELFF. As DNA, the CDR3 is TGTGCCAGCAGCCACGAGGGTGTCAACACCGGGGAGCTGTTTTTT.

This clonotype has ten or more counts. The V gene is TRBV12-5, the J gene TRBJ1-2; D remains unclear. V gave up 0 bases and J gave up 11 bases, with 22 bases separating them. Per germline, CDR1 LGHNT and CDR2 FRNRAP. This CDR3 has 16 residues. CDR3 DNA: TGTGCTAGTGGTTTGGTGGAAGAGCCCCAGGTCCGAATTTACACCTTC. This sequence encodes CASGLVEEPQVRIYTF.

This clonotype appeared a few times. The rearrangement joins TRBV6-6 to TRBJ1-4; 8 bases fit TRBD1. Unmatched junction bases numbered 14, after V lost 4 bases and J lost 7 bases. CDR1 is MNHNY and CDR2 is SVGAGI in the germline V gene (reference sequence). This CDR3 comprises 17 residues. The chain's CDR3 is CASSLDRESPWGEKLFF. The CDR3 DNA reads TGTGCCAGCAGTTTGGACAGGGAGTCACCATGGGGTGAAAAACTGTTTTTT.

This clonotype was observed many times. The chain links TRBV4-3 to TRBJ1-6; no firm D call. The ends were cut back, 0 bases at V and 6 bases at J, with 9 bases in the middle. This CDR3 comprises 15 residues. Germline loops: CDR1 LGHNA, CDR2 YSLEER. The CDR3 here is CASSQEIEINSPLHF. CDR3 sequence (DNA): TGCGCCAGCAGCCAAGAGATCGAGATTAATTCACCCCTCCACTTT.

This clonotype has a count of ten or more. The CDR3 loop reads CASSQRTANTGELFF. CDR3 nucleotide sequence: TGTGCCAGCAGTCAGCGGACTGCGAACACCGGGGAGCTGTTTTTT. The genes are TRBV7-3 and TRBJ2-2; perhaps TRBD2 as D (5 bases). Germline V gives CDR1 SGHTA, CDR2 FQGTGA. V lost 6 bases and J 0 bases, leaving 11 bases between the germline ends. The CDR3 has 15 residues.